This T cell receptor beta chain was sequenced during a study of T-cell memory formation after mild COVID-19. Germline loops: CDR1 MGHRA, CDR2 YSYEKL. Deletions cut 3 bases from V and 5 bases from J, with 20 bases between. The CDR3 totals 17 residues. TCRdb re-called the 5' RACE reads with MiXCR, one entry per CDR3 protein. The sample records a few hundred thousand distinct CDR3 sequences, about 20% being singletons. Sequencing input: PBMCs or a T cell subset sorted from them (not recorded which). This chain links TRBV4-1 with TRBJ2-1; unclear D gene. The receptor was isolated from an adult woman who had mild COVID-19 (a few samples of this study predate the infection). Cell type and time point are not known. Here the CDR3 DNA reads TGCGCCAGCAGCCAGGACCTTCCCGGCCAAGGCCACAATGAGCAGTTCTTC. This codes for CASSQDLPGQGHNEQFF.